This T cell receptor beta chain was sequenced for a study of neurological immune-mediated disorders. In TCRdb, the 5' RACE reads were re-called with MiXCR into one record per CDR3 protein. This table holds approximately 100,000 distinct CDR3 sequences, roughly a tenth found once. V was clipped by 5 bases and J by 3 bases; unmatched bases: 6. The CDR3 loop spans 14 amino acids. Germline V gene data show CDR1 as MNHNS and CDR2 as SASEGT. This clonotype came up a few times. Regarding time point: longitudinal time-point 3. The receptor was derived from a female donor with HTLV-1-associated myelopathy (HAM/TSP). The sequenced material came from PBMCs. The chain couples TRBV6-1 to TRBJ2-7; 8 bases align to TRBD1. As DNA, the CDR3 is TGTGCCAGCAGTCCACAGGGGGAATTCTACGAGCAGTACTTC. Protein: CASSPQGEFYEQYF.